Following are 10 T cell receptor beta chains from one sample sequenced in a study of T cell responses to AZD1222 COVID-19 vaccine. Here immunoSEQ multiplex PCR was the method, and the copy in TCRdb shows in-frame clones only, minus some. The table includes about 120,000 clones, under 95% detected once. Sample: peripheral blood, taken 28 days after the second AZD1222 dose. Source of these receptors: an adult who received the AZD1222 COVID-19 vaccine.

The chain has TRBV14 and TRBJ2-1; tentative D call: TRBD1 (6 bases). There are 17 residues in the CDR3. Germline CDR1 is SGHDN and CDR2 is FVKESK. The V gene lost 3 bases and the J gene lost 2 bases, with 17 bases spanning the gap. CDR3: CASSHKGHRPAYNEQFF. The CDR3, as DNA: TGTGCCAGCAGCCACAAGGGACACAGGCCAGCCTACAATGAGCAGTTCTTC.

This chain uses TRBV7-8 with TRBJ2-2, with 9 positions matching TRBD2. V lost 6 bases and J lost 5; bases outside the gene matches: 13. Germline V CDR1 and CDR2: SGHVS, FQNEAQ. The CDR3 consists of 17 residues. The CDR3 nucleotides read TGTGCCAGCAGACCGTACATGGAACTAGCGGGTACCGGGGAGCTGTTTTTT. This encodes CASRPYMELAGTGELFF.

The chain employs TRBV3-1 (or the pseudogene TRBV3-2) and TRBJ2-1; TRBD2 is a possible D gene (6 bases). Between the trimmed V and J ends, which lost 3 bases and 7 bases, there was a span of 13 bases. The CDR3 contains 14 residues. Per germline, CDR1 LGHDT and CDR2 YNNKEL (reference sequence). CDR3 in amino acids: CASSQSGSRNEQFF. CDR3 in DNA: TGTGCCAGCAGCCAGTCCGGGAGTCGGAATGAGCAGTTCTTC.

The V call is TRBV5-1, the J call TRBJ2-5, with D perhaps given as TRBD1 or TRBD2 (6 bases each). CDR1 SGHRS and CDR2 YFSETQ come from the germline V gene. CDR3 length equals 16 residues. V shed 5 bases and J shed 1 base, with 18 bases lying between them. CDR3: CASSKGGLPGQETQYF. The CDR3 coding sequence is TGCGCCAGCAGTAAGGGGGGACTGCCTGGCCAAGAGACCCAGTACTTC.

The V call is TRBV2, the J call TRBJ1-4; D is unresolved. Trimming removed 3 bases from V and 8 bases from J, with 13 bases in between. The germline V gene has CDR1 SNHLY and CDR2 FYNNEI. The CDR3 has 14 residues. The CDR3 region has the DNA TGTGCCAGCAGTGAGGGTCGTCTTAACGAAAAACTGTTTTTT. It is translated as CASSEGRLNEKLFF.

This chain joins TRBV12-3 or TRBV12-4 and TRBJ1-2; no clear D gene. The CDR3 extends over 13 amino acids. The ends were cut back, 2 bases at V and 4 bases at J, with 8 bases in the middle. CDR3 amino acids: CASSLRVFYGYTF. CDR3 nucleotide sequence: TGTGCCAGCAGTTTACGGGTTTTCTATGGCTACACCTTC.

V and J are TRBV5-4 and TRBJ2-7; unclear D gene. The CDR3 is 13 amino acids. Germline V CDR1 and CDR2: SGHNT, YYREEE (reference sequence). Trimming cost V 0 bases and J 8 bases, with 12 bases left between them. CDR3 bases: TGTGCCAGCAGCTTGGAACCCCAGTTCAAGCAGTACTTC. Translating it yields CASSLEPQFKQYF.

The J gene is TRBJ2-5, the V gene TRBV7-2, with TRBD1 identical over 7 bases. V trimming: 5 bases; J trimming: 6 bases; junction bases outside the gene matches: 12. The V gene's germline CDR1 is SGHTA and CDR2 FQGNSA. This CDR3 spans 15 amino acids. CDR3 amino acids: CASSQEGASLKTQYF. The CDR3 bases are TGTGCCAGCAGCCAAGAGGGGGCCAGTTTGAAGACCCAGTACTTC.

DNA for the CDR3: TGTGCCAGCAGTGGACTAGCGGGTGATGAGCAGTTCTTC. The encoded protein is CASSGLAGDEQFF. J is TRBJ2-1 and V is TRBV12-3 or TRBV12-4, with TRBD2 matching 11 bases. This CDR3 has 13 amino acids. V gave up 5 bases and J gave up 8 bases; unmatched junction bases: 2.

The V gene is TRBV5-1, the J gene TRBJ2-5, with TRBD2 as a possible D gene (6 bases). The length of the CDR3 is 14 residues. The V end was cut by 4 bases, the J end by 0 bases, with 10 bases between. Germline values: CDR1 SGHRS, CDR2 YFSETQ. The CDR3 reads CASSKRDYQETQYF. Here the CDR3 DNA reads TGCGCCAGCAGCAAAAGGGACTACCAAGAGACCCAGTACTTC.